Shown below are 20 T cell receptor beta chains from a single sample sequenced in a study of vaccination effects on CD4 cells after COVID-19. Here immunoSEQ multiplex PCR was the method, and the copy in TCRdb shows in-frame clones only, minus some. The sample includes approximately 61,000 clones, 55% to 85% seen only once; the top ten take roughly 1.2%. Their antigens are not known. Sequencing followed a ViraFEST assay step that expanded antigen-specific CD4+ T cells with viral peptide pools. Culture proceeded for more than 8 days, and CD4+ T cells were then isolated. Subjects were given two BNT162b2 or mRNA-1273 vaccine doses. Here the sequenced sample was CD4+ T cells from PBMCs cultured with HCoV-229E spike peptides, taken after COVID-19 vaccination. These receptors originate from a human donor who received a COVID-19 vaccine.

This clone was seen a few times. The chain is built from TRBV28 and TRBJ2-1; D perhaps matches TRBD1 (6 bases). Between the trimmed V and J ends, which lost 7 bases and 0 bases, there was a span of 10 bases. This CDR3 is 14 amino acids long. Germline lookup yields CDR1 MDHEN and CDR2 SYDVKM. The CDR3 sequence: CASIKTGSYNEQFF. The CDR3 bases are TGTGCCAGCATCAAGACAGGCTCCTACAATGAGCAGTTCTTC.

This rearrangement joins TRBV29-1 to TRBJ1-2; D might be TRBD1 (6 bases). Germline CDR1 is SQVTM and CDR2 is ANQGSEA. This CDR3 comprises 12 residues. The germline V and J ends were trimmed by 6 bases and 2 bases, with 10 bases remaining between them. CDR3 amino acids: CSVVQGNYGYTF. The CDR3 DNA reads as TGCAGCGTAGTTCAGGGGAACTATGGCTACACCTTC. The whole variable domain, filled in from reference TRBV29-1 and TRBJ1-2, reads SAVISQKPSRDICQRGTSLTIQCQVDSQVTMMFWYRQQPGQSLTLIATANQGSEATYESGFVIDKFPISRPNLTFSTLTVSNMSPEDSSIYLCSVVQGNYGYTFGSGTRLTVV.

This chain joins TRBV4-2 and TRBJ2-4; TRBD2 aligns across 8 bases. This CDR3 spans 18 amino acids. Germline CDR1 and CDR2: LGHNA and YNFKEQ. J was trimmed by 1 base and V by 1 base; bases with no gene match: 9. CDR3 nucleotides: TGTGCCAGCAGCCAAGGGTCAGGGACGGGGGGGGCCAAAAACATTCAGTACTTC. Its protein is CASSQGSGTGGAKNIQYF.

The J gene is TRBJ1-2, the V gene TRBV4-1, with TRBD1 matching 9 bases. The V and J ends lost 1 base and 3 bases, in that order; junction bases with no gene match: 0. This CDR3 has 14 amino acids. Germline V lookup: CDR1 MGHRA, CDR2 YSYEKL. CDR3 region: CASSQGTGDYGYTF. As DNA, the CDR3 is TGCGCCAGCAGCCAAGGGACAGGGGACTATGGCTACACCTTC.

This clone has just a few counts. V usage is TRBV7-9 and J usage is TRBJ1-6; D remains unclear. CDR1 SEHNR and CDR2 FQNEAQ come from the germline V gene (reference sequence). CDR3 length: 14 amino acids. Deletions cut 5 bases from V and 7 bases from J, with 12 bases between. CDR3: CASSRGVGNSPLHF. CDR3 bases: TGTGCCAGCAGCCGTGGGGTCGGGAATTCACCCCTCCACTTT.

V usage is TRBV27 and J usage is TRBJ1-2; weak D call: TRBD1 (5 bases). Trimming took off 6 bases at V and 2 bases at J, with 16 bases between the two ends. This CDR3 contains 15 residues. Germline CDR1 is MNHEY and CDR2 is SMNVEV (reference sequence). This CDR3 reads CASRNARQGNYGYTF. CDR3 DNA: TGTGCCAGCAGAAACGCCCGGCAGGGAAACTATGGCTACACCTTC.

This chain links TRBV5-1 with TRBJ2-7; the D gene is possibly TRBD1 (6 bases). This CDR3 region has 16 residues. The germline gives CDR1 SGHRS, CDR2 YFSETQ. Trimming stripped 0 bases from V and 6 bases from J, with 19 bases between. CDR3 in amino acids: CASSLAFGQGKGEQYV. CDR3 in DNA: TGCGCCAGCAGCTTGGCCTTTGGCCAGGGGAAAGGCGAGCAGTACGTC.

The chain carries TRBV11-2 and TRBJ2-1; D may be TRBD1 (5 bases). V lost 4 bases and J lost 9, with 7 bases in between. The CDR3 sequence is 11 residues long. The germline V gene has CDR1 SGHAT and CDR2 FQNNGV. CDR3 nucleotide sequence: TGTGCCAGCAGCTGGGGCGGTGAGCAGTTCTTC. It translates to CASSWGGEQFF.

The genes are TRBV9 and TRBJ1-3; D call uncertain. There are 14 residues in the CDR3. Trimming cost V 2 bases and J 0 bases, with 6 bases left between them. CDR1 and CDR2 from the germline V gene are SGDLS and YYNGEE. In DNA form, the CDR3 reads TGTGCCAGCAGCGTGGGGTTCTCTGGAAACACCATATATTTT. Translated: CASSVGFSGNTIYF.

The chain carries TRBV7-9 and TRBJ1-2; 8 bases map to TRBD1. J lost 2 bases, V lost 2 bases, and 4 bases had no gene match. This CDR3 is 15 amino acids long. Germline V gene sequence: CDR1 SEHNR, CDR2 FQNEAQ (reference sequence). Here the CDR3 reads CASSLPGQENYGYTF. In DNA form, the CDR3 reads TGTGCCAGCAGCTTACCGGGACAGGAGAACTATGGCTACACCTTC.

This clone has only a few counts. The rearrangement uses TRBV28 and TRBJ1-3, with D possibly matching TRBD1 (5 bases). This CDR3 is 14 amino acids long. V was trimmed by 5 bases and J by 3 bases, leaving 11 bases between them. Germline V gives CDR1 MDHEN, CDR2 SYDVKM. The CDR3, as DNA: TGTGCCAGCAGTCCGGGGGGTGATGGAAACACCATATATTTT. Translation gives CASSPGGDGNTIYF.

This clone showed up just once. The rearrangement links TRBV18 to TRBJ1-5; unclear D gene. This CDR3 contains 14 residues. Germline V gives CDR1 KGHSH, CDR2 LQKENI. Trimming took 2 bases from V and 5 from J, leaving 10 bases between them. In nucleotides, the CDR3 is TGTGCCAGCTCACCATTAGCAGCCTATCAGCCCCAGCATTTT. Its translation is CASSPLAAYQPQHF.

The V gene is TRBV20-1, the J gene TRBJ1-5, with unresolved D. Trimming left V 3 bases short and J 3 bases short, with 15 bases between. The CDR3 length is 15 residues. Germline V gene lookup returns CDR1 DFQATT and CDR2 SNEGSKA (reference sequence). The CDR3 DNA reads TGCAGTGCTAGTGATAGCCGTGGTAACAATCAGCCCCAGCATTTT. This translates into CSASDSRGNNQPQHF.

The rearrangement joins TRBV5-4 to TRBJ1-1; TRBD1 might be the D (5 bases). V lost 5 bases and J 2 bases, leaving 10 bases between the germline ends. Germline CDR1 SGHNT, CDR2 YYREEE (reference sequence). This CDR3 region has 13 residues. CDR3 amino acids: CASSYDRNTEAFF. The CDR3 DNA follows: TGTGCCAGCAGTTACGACAGAAACACTGAAGCTTTCTTT.

This sequence joins TRBV29-1 and TRBJ1-2, with D perhaps matching TRBD1 (6 bases). Trimming cost V 7 bases and J 4 bases, with 7 bases left between them. CDR1 and CDR2 from the germline V gene are SQVTM and ANQGSEA. The CDR3 has 10 amino acids. The DNA of the CDR3 is TGCAGCGACAGGGCCTATGGCTACACCTTC. This translates into CSDRAYGYTF.

This chain connects TRBV9 to TRBJ1-3, with 7 bases aligning to TRBD1. V gave up 0 bases and J gave up 2 bases; unmatched junction bases: 2. CDR3 length equals 15 residues. Germline CDR1 SGDLS, CDR2 YYNGEE. The CDR3 is CASSVEGAPGNTIYF. CDR3 DNA sequence: TGTGCCAGCAGCGTAGAGGGGGCGCCTGGAAACACCATATATTTT.

In this sample, this clone turned up once. This chain links TRBV19 with TRBJ1-4; D gene uncertain. Germline values: CDR1 LNHDA, CDR2 SQIVND (reference sequence). The CDR3 spans 14 residues. Trimming pared 5 bases from V and 7 bases from J, leaving 14 bases between. CDR3 residues: CASSPRTSGEKLFF. For the CDR3, the DNA is TGTGCCAGTAGTCCTCGGACCTCAGGTGAAAAACTGTTTTTT.

J is TRBJ1-2 and V is TRBV28; D not certain. Trimming removed 5 bases from V and 6 bases from J, with 16 bases in between. CDR3 length: 14 residues. From germline, CDR1 is MDHEN and CDR2 SYDVKM. CDR3 DNA: TGTGCCAGCAGTGGCCTCAATGATCCCAATGGCTACACCTTC. Amino acids: CASSGLNDPNGYTF.

This clone was observed a handful of times. The V call is TRBV5-1, the J call TRBJ2-1, with TRBD1 matching 11 bases. V shed 2 bases, J shed 4 bases, and the junction held 5 bases outside the gene matches. The CDR3 consists of 16 residues. The germline V gene encodes CDR1 SGHRS and CDR2 YFSETQ. CDR3 loop: CASSLTGTGGYNEQFF. In DNA form, the CDR3 reads TGCGCCAGCAGCTTAACCGGGACAGGGGGATACAATGAGCAGTTCTTC. Filled out from reference TRBV5-1 and TRBJ2-1, the complete variable domain reads KAGVTQTPRYLIKTRGQQVTLSCSPISGHRSVSWYQQTPGQGLQFLFEYFSETQRNKGNFPGRFSGRQFSNSRSEMNVSTLELGDSALYLCASSLTGTGGYNEQFFGPGTRLTVL.

This chain uses TRBV6-2 or TRBV6-3 with TRBJ1-5; D is undetermined. CDR3 length: 15 residues. Germline CDR1 reads MNHEY; CDR2 reads SVGEGT. V was clipped by 4 bases and J by 7 bases, with 17 bases between them. Here the CDR3 DNA reads TGTGCCAGCAGTTTTTCCCCCCCTGCCGGGCAGCCCCAGCATTTT. Translating gives CASSFSPPAGQPQHF.